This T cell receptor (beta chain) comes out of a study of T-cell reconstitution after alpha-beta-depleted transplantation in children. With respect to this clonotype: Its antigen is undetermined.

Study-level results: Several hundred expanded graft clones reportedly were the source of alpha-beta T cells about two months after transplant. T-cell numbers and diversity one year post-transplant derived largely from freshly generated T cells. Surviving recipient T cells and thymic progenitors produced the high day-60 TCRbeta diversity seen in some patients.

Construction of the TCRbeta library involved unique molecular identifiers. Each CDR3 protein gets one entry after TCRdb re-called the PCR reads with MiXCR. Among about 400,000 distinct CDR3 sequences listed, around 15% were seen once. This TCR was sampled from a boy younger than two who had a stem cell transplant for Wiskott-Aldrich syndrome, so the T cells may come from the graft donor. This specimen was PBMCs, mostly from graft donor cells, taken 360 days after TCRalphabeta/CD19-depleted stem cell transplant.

The CDR3 DNA reads as TGCGCCAGCAGCCATGAGGGATCCGGGGCCAACGTCCTGACTTTC. This encodes CASSHEGSGANVLTF. The chain is built from TRBV4-1 and TRBJ2-6; D possibly corresponds to TRBD2 (5 bases). The CDR3 totals 15 residues. V gave up 3 bases and J gave up 4 bases, with 10 bases separating them. Germline V gene sequence: CDR1 MGHRA, CDR2 YSYEKL.